The TCR beta chain described here comes from a study of T-cell memory formation after mild COVID-19. Study background: Largely donor-specific TCR clusters were found.

The CDR3 spans 13 residues. Trimming pared 2 bases from V and 8 bases from J, leaving 12 bases between. Germline CDR1 LGHNA, CDR2 YSLEER. This clonotype is medium-sized in the sample. Antigen: not known. TCRdb redid the calling of the 5' RACE reads with MiXCR, one entry per CDR3 protein. The sample gives 350,000 to 450,000 distinct CDR3 sequences, around 20% of which show up once; roughly 8% is in the top ten. Study-wide findings and caveats: Second-wave clones reaching peak frequency on day 37 lacked confirmed SARS-CoV-2 specificity.

The clonotype was recovered from an adult woman who had mild COVID-19 (a few samples of this study predate the infection). Cell type and time point are not known. J is TRBJ1-1 and V is TRBV4-3; TRBD1 is a possible D gene (5 bases). The material sequenced was PBMCs or a T cell subset sorted from them (not recorded which). The CDR3 bases are TGCGCCAGCAGCCAACCCGGGGGTGCCGAAGCTTTCTTT. Its protein product is CASSQPGGAEAFF.